Each of the 25 T cell receptor beta chains below was sequenced from the same sample in a study of shared clonotypes between healthy human individuals. CD8 cells regarded as naive lacked CD45RO, were positively chosen for CCR7, and omitted terminally differentiated effector memory CD45RA+ cells. TCRdb keeps only in-frame clones here, not all; method: immunoSEQ multiplex PCR. This table holds about 2 million clones, less than 95% found once. Input material: naive CD8+ T cells sorted from blood. The receptors shown here come from a young man in good health.

J is TRBJ2-1 and V is TRBV2; tentatively, D is TRBD1 (5 bases). This CDR3 region has 16 residues. Trimming took 0 bases from V and 5 from J, leaving 14 bases between them. In germline, CDR1 is SNHLY, CDR2 FYNNEI. The CDR3: CASSEALAIGDNEQFF. The CDR3 nucleotides are TGTGCCAGCAGTGAAGCGCTTGCGATAGGGGACAATGAGCAGTTCTTC.

The count of this clone is one. The rearrangement links TRBV9 to TRBJ2-3; 13 bases fit TRBD2. This CDR3 spans 19 amino acids. The germline V gene has CDR1 SGDLS and CDR2 YYNGEE. Trimming cost V 4 bases and J 0 bases; bases outside gene matches: 11. The CDR3 here is CASSTRLAGGSPSTDTQYF. The DNA of the CDR3 is TGTGCCAGCAGCACCCGACTAGCGGGGGGCTCCCCTAGCACAGATACGCAGTATTTT.

The chain combines TRBV13 with TRBJ1-6, with unresolved D. The CDR3 runs to 13 residues. The ends were cut back, 2 bases at V and 11 bases at J, with 10 bases in the middle. Per germline, CDR1 PRHDT and CDR2 FYEKMQ (reference sequence). This CDR3 is CASSLRVEPPLHF. CDR3 bases: TGTGCCAGCAGCTTACGAGTAGAGCCACCCCTCCACTTT.

The genes are TRBV11-1 and TRBJ2-5; D may be TRBD1 (5 bases). Deletions cut 5 bases from V and 4 bases from J, with 11 bases between. Germline V CDR1 and CDR2: SGHAT, FQDESV (reference sequence). The CDR3 extends over 13 amino acids. CDR3 region: CASSLGLGETQYF. CDR3 nucleotide sequence: TGTGCCAGCAGCCTGGGGCTTGGAGAGACCCAGTACTTC.

The chain combines TRBV2 with TRBJ2-7; D unresolved. The CDR3 runs to 11 residues. Trimming removed 5 bases at V and 4 bases at J, with 6 bases between. The germline CDR1 and CDR2 sequences are SNHLY and FYNNEI. The CDR3 protein is CASSFLYEQYF. In DNA, the CDR3 is TGTGCCAGCAGTTTCCTTTACGAGCAGTACTTC.

The chain links TRBV5-1 to TRBJ2-1; D ambiguous. CDR1 and CDR2 from the germline V gene are SGHRS and YFSETQ. Trimming cost V 0 bases and J 5 bases, with 9 bases left between them. This CDR3 contains 14 residues. As DNA, the CDR3 is TGCGCCAGCAGCTTGGTGGGCAATCACAATGAGCAGTTCTTC. This translates into CASSLVGNHNEQFF.

The rearrangement uses TRBV10-2 and TRBJ1-5, with D unresolved. The V end lost 0 bases, the J end lost 2 bases, and 17 bases lay between the germline ends. The CDR3 consists of 18 residues. Germline values: CDR1 WSHSY, CDR2 SAAADI. Here the CDR3 reads CASSESVFGETGNQPQHF. Here the CDR3 DNA reads TGCGCCAGCAGTGAGTCGGTGTTTGGGGAGACGGGCAATCAGCCCCAGCATTTT.

This clone occurred once. V and J are TRBV28 and TRBJ2-5; D is unresolved. The V gene lost 4 bases and the J gene lost 1 base, with 13 bases spanning the gap. The CDR3 is 15 residues long. CDR1 is MDHEN, CDR2 SYDVKM, per germline. The CDR3 DNA reads TGTGCCAGCAGTTCCGCTCCGGTCTCCCAAGAGACCCAGTACTTC. This gives the protein CASSSAPVSQETQYF.

This rearrangement joins TRBV28 to TRBJ2-7, with D tentatively TRBD1 (6 bases). CDR3 length: 15 residues. Trimming pared 6 bases from V and 0 bases from J, leaving 15 bases between. CDR1 is MDHEN, CDR2 SYDVKM, per germline. The CDR3: CASSPRSGHSYEQYF. The DNA for the CDR3 is TGTGCCAGCAGCCCCCGTTCGGGACACTCCTACGAGCAGTACTTC.

This chain uses TRBV5-6 with TRBJ2-7, with D unclear. V was cut by 2 bases and J by 5 bases, with 8 bases left in between. CDR1 is SGHDT, CDR2 YYEEEE, per germline. This CDR3 comprises 12 residues. CDR3 DNA: TGTGCCAGCAGCTTCATCTTGGACGAGCAGTACTTC. This gives the protein CASSFILDEQYF.

The rearrangement uses TRBV27 and TRBJ2-3, with D maybe TRBD2 (6 bases). Germline V gene sequence: CDR1 MNHEY, CDR2 SMNVEV (reference sequence). This CDR3 comprises 16 residues. V lost 6 bases, J lost 1 base, and 17 bases lay in between. The CDR3, as DNA: TGTGCCAGCAGCTTCCTAGGGGTAGCGGGCACAGATACGCAGTATTTT. The encoded protein is CASSFLGVAGTDTQYF.

The V call is TRBV29-1, the J call TRBJ1-2; TRBD1 matches at 8 bases. CDR1 SQVTM and CDR2 ANQGSEA come from the germline V gene. The ends lost 3 bases at V and 5 bases at J; junction bases unmatched: 11. CDR3 size: 15 residues. The CDR3 spells CSVEARGLDRYGYTF. The CDR3 DNA sequence: TGCAGCGTTGAGGCCAGGGGGCTCGATCGGTATGGCTACACCTTC. Looking up the rest from reference TRBV29-1 and TRBJ1-2 gives the full variable domain: SAVISQKPSRDICQRGTSLTIQCQVDSQVTMMFWYRQQPGQSLTLIATANQGSEATYESGFVIDKFPISRPNLTFSTLTVSNMSPEDSSIYLCSVEARGLDRYGYTFGSGTRLTVV.

The chain employs TRBV4-3 and TRBJ1-4, with D uncertain. Germline loops: CDR1 LGHNA, CDR2 YSLEER. V lost 0 bases to trimming and J lost 4 bases, with 15 bases between them. The CDR3 runs 17 residues. CDR3 protein: CASSQDRILIYNEKLFF. For the CDR3, the DNA is TGCGCCAGCAGCCAAGATAGGATCCTCATCTATAATGAAAAACTGTTTTTT.

The rearrangement uses TRBV28 and TRBJ1-5, with D possibly being TRBD1 (5 bases). CDR1 is MDHEN and CDR2 is SYDVKM in the germline V gene. V lost 5 bases and J lost 6, with 20 bases in between. The CDR3 extends over 16 amino acids. The CDR3 DNA is TGTGCCAGCAGTCTATTGCGGGGCTCTTCGGGTCAGCCCCAGCATTTT. It encodes CASSLLRGSSGQPQHF.

This chain connects TRBV13 to TRBJ2-1, with D perhaps matching TRBD2 (6 bases). Germline CDR1 PRHDT, CDR2 FYEKMQ (reference sequence). This CDR3 region has 15 residues. Trimming removed 2 bases from V and 3 bases from J, with 11 bases in between. This chain's CDR3 is CASSLSGSGYNEQFF. The CDR3 DNA follows: TGTGCCAGCAGCTTAAGCGGTAGCGGCTACAATGAGCAGTTCTTC. The full variable domain, in which reference TRBV13 and TRBJ2-1 provide the parts outside the CDR3, is AAGVIQSPRHLIKEKRETATLKCYPIPRHDTVYWYQQGPGQDPQFLISFYEKMQSDKGSIPDRFSAQQFSDYHSELNMSSLELGDSALYFCASSLSGSGYNEQFFGPGTRLTVL.

The chain combines TRBV2 with TRBJ2-7, with D possibly being TRBD2 (5 bases). From germline, CDR1 is SNHLY and CDR2 FYNNEI. The CDR3 sequence is 14 residues long. Trimming took 9 bases from V and 2 from J, leaving 17 bases between them. The CDR3 nucleotides are TGTGCCAGTAGGGTGGGCGGGCTCCCCTACGAGCAGTACTTC. Protein: CASRVGGLPYEQYF.

The chain joins TRBV11-2 to TRBJ2-3; tentative D call: TRBD2 (5 bases). CDR1 SGHAT and CDR2 FQNNGV come from the germline V gene. The CDR3 contains 15 residues. The germline V and J ends were trimmed by 2 bases and 2 bases, with 11 bases remaining between them. DNA of the CDR3: TGTGCCAGCAGCTTAATTTACGGGGACACAGATACGCAGTATTTT. Translating it yields CASSLIYGDTDTQYF. The full variable domain, completed using reference TRBV11-2 and TRBJ2-3, is EAGVAQSPRYKIIEKRQSVAFWCNPISGHATLYWYQQILGQGPKLLIQFQNNGVVDDSQLPKDRFSAERLKGVDSTLKIQPAKLEDSAVYLCASSLIYGDTDTQYFGPGTRLTVL.

The chain carries TRBV28 and TRBJ2-1; TRBD2 is a possible D gene (7 bases). The V and J ends lost 5 bases and 0 bases respectively, with 11 bases between them. CDR1 and CDR2 (germline): MDHEN, SYDVKM. This CDR3 has 15 residues. The CDR3 bases are TGTGCCAGCAGTCCGGGGGGCAGCTCCTACAATGAGCAGTTCTTC. Protein product: CASSPGGSSYNEQFF.

The rearrangement links TRBV19 to TRBJ2-7; TRBD1 aligns across 10 bases. This CDR3 region has 15 residues. The germline CDR1 and CDR2 sequences are LNHDA and SQIVND (reference sequence). J was trimmed by 3 bases and V by 4 bases; bases with no gene match: 6. This CDR3 is CASSNPGQGYYEQYF. CDR3 nucleotides: TGTGCCAGTAGTAATCCGGGACAGGGGTACTACGAGCAGTACTTC.

The chain combines TRBV2 with TRBJ1-1; 7 nucleotides agree with TRBD1. V shed 7 bases, J shed 5 bases, and the junction held 10 bases outside the gene matches. CDR1 SNHLY and CDR2 FYNNEI come from the germline V gene. This CDR3 has 14 amino acids. This CDR3 reads CASTYRGRETEAFF. The CDR3 DNA sequence: TGTGCCAGCACCTACAGGGGAAGGGAAACTGAAGCTTTCTTT. Full variable domain (missing parts from reference TRBV2 and TRBJ1-1): EPEVTQTPSHQVTQMGQEVILRCVPISNHLYFYWYRQILGQKVEFLVSFYNNEISEKSEIFDDQFSVERPDGSNFTLKIRSTKLEDSAMYFCASTYRGRETEAFFGQGTRLTVV.

This rearrangement joins TRBV9 to TRBJ2-5; the D gene is possibly TRBD1 (6 bases). V lost 4 bases, J lost 2 bases, and 12 bases lay in between. CDR1 is SGDLS, CDR2 YYNGEE, per germline. The CDR3 runs to 14 residues. CDR3 sequence (DNA): TGTGCCAGCAGCTTGGGGGCAGATCAAGAGACCCAGTACTTC. It is translated as CASSLGADQETQYF.

The V and J genes are TRBV27 and TRBJ1-2; 8 bases fit TRBD1. The CDR3 contains 15 residues. The V and J ends lost 3 bases and 4 bases, in that order; junction bases with no gene match: 7. Germline V lookup: CDR1 MNHEY, CDR2 SMNVEV (reference sequence). The CDR3 sequence: CASSFGPGTGYGYTF. The CDR3 DNA follows: TGTGCCAGCAGTTTTGGCCCCGGGACAGGCTATGGCTACACCTTC.

The chain has TRBV13 and TRBJ2-1; the match to TRBD1 covers 7 bases. Trimming at V came to 5 bases and at J to 2 bases, leaving 9 bases not matched to a gene. Germline CDR1 reads PRHDT; CDR2 reads FYEKMQ (reference sequence). This CDR3 is built from 16 residues. The CDR3 DNA reads TGTGCCAGCAGCCGGACAGGAGAGGGGACCTACAATGAGCAGTTCTTC. Protein sequence: CASSRTGEGTYNEQFF.

J is TRBJ1-6 and V is TRBV19; D unresolved. The V end lost 9 bases, the J end lost 7 bases, and 10 bases lay between the germline ends. This CDR3 is built from 12 residues. The germline V gene has CDR1 LNHDA and CDR2 SQIVND (reference sequence). CDR3 sequence reads: CASALNNSPLHF. The CDR3 DNA sequence: TGTGCCAGCGCCCTTAACAATTCACCCCTCCACTTT.

This chain uses TRBV7-2 with TRBJ1-1; the D is unclear. The CDR3 runs 14 residues. Germline V lookup: CDR1 SGHTA, CDR2 FQGNSA. Trimming left V 5 bases short and J 5 bases short, with 15 bases between. DNA for the CDR3: TGTGCCAGCAGCCAAAATATTTGGGGAACTGAAGCTTTCTTT. Amino acid sequence: CASSQNIWGTEAFF.